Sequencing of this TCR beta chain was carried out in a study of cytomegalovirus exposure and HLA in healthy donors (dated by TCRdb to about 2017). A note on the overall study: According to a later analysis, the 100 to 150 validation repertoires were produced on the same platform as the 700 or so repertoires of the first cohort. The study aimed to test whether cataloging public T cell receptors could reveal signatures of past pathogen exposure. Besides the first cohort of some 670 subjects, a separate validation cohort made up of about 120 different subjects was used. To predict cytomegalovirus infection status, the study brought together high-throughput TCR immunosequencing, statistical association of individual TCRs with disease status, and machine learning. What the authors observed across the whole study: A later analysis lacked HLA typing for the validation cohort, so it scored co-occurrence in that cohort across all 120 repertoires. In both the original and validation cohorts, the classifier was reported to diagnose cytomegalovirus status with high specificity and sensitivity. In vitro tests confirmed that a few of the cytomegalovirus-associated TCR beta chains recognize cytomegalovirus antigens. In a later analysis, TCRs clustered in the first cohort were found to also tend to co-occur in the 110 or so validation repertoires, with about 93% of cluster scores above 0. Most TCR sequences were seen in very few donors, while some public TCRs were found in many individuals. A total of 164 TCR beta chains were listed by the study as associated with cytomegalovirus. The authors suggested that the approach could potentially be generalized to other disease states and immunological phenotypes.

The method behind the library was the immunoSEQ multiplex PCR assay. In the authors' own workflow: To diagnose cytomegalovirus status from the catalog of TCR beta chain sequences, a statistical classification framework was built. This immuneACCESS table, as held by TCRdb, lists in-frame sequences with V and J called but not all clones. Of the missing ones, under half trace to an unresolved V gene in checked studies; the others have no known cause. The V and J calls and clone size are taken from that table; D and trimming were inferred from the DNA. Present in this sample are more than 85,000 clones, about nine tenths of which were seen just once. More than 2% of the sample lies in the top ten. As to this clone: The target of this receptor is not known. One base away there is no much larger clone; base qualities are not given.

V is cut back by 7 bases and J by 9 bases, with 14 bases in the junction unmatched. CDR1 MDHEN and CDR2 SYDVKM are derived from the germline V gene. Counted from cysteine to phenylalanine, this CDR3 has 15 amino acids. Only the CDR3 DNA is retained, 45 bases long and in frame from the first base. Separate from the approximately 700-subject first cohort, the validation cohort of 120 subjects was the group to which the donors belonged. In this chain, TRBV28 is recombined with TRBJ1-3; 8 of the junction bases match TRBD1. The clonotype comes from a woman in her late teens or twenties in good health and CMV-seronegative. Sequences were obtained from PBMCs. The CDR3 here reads CASTGQGRFFGTIYF. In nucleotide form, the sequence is TGTGCCAGCACCGGACAGGGACGCTTCTTCGGCACCATATATTTT. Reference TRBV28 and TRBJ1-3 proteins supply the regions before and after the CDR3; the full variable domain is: DVKVTQSSRYLVKRTGEKVFLECVQDMDHENMFWYRQDPGLGLRLIYFSYDVKMKEKGDIPEGYSVSREKKERFSLILESASTNQTSMYLCASTGQGRFFGTIYFGEGSWLTVV.